This entry lists 15 T cell receptor beta chains sequenced from one sample in a study of blood T cell repertoires in COVID-19. Assay used: immunoSEQ multiplex PCR; TCRdb lists only in-frame clones, some missing. Here the sample spans some 210,000 clones, 90% to 95% being singletons. The sample comprised peripheral blood. These receptors were collected from a man aged 25 to 45 with acute or convalescent COVID-19.

The chain uses TRBV5-1 and TRBJ1-5; 7 bases are shared with TRBD1. CDR3 length: 17 residues. The germline V gene has CDR1 SGHRS and CDR2 YFSETQ. J gave up 2 bases and V 2 bases, and 10 bases lay outside the gene matches. The chain's CDR3 is CASSLADDRACNQPQHF. The DNA for the CDR3 is TGCGCCAGCAGCTTAGCCGACGACAGGGCTTGCAATCAGCCCCAGCATTTT.

Comments on this clone: This may be a read error, as it is one base from a much larger clone. The chain carries TRBV3-1 (or the pseudogene TRBV3-2) and TRBJ2-7, with 14 bases identical to TRBD2. The CDR3 contains 14 residues. Germline V gives CDR1 LGHDT, CDR2 YNNKEL (reference sequence). Trimming cost V 4 bases and J 4 bases; bases outside gene matches: 0. The CDR3 region is CASSRTSGRYEQYF. As DNA, the CDR3 is TGTGCCAGCAGCCGGACTAGCGGGAGGTACGAGCAGTACTTC.

The chain has TRBV4-1 and TRBJ2-5; D possibly corresponds to TRBD1 (6 bases). The CDR3 consists of 15 residues. Trimming took off 0 bases at V and 5 bases at J, with 13 bases between the two ends. Germline V gene lookup returns CDR1 MGHRA and CDR2 YSYEKL. The CDR3 is CASSQDSHRAETQYF. CDR3 DNA sequence: TGCGCCAGCAGCCAAGATAGTCACAGGGCGGAGACCCAGTACTTC.

This clone was detected once. Here the CDR3 DNA reads TGTGCCTGGGCGAACAGGGATCCCTTGAACACTGAAGCTTTCTTT. Translating it yields CAWANRDPLNTEAFF. V is TRBV30 and J is TRBJ1-1; weak D call: TRBD1 (6 bases). CDR1 GTSNPN and CDR2 SVGIG come from the germline V gene (reference sequence). The V and J ends lost 5 bases and 0 bases respectively, with 16 bases between them. CDR3 length: 15 residues. Combining the CDR3 with reference TRBV30 and TRBJ1-1 gives the whole variable domain SQTIHQWPATLVQPVGSPLSLECTVEGTSNPNLYWYRQAAGRGLQLLFYSVGIGQISSEVPQNLSASRPQDRQFILSSKKLLLSDSGFYLCAWANRDPLNTEAFFGQGTRLTVV.

The V call is TRBV7-3, the J call TRBJ2-1; 7 bases agree with TRBD1. Germline values: CDR1 SGHTA, CDR2 FQGTGA. Germline trimming cut 1 base from V and 7 bases from J; bases unmatched to any gene: 7. This CDR3 is built from 15 residues. The chain's CDR3 is CASSLIGGRQNEQFF. In nucleotides, the CDR3 is TGTGCCAGCAGCTTAATAGGGGGCAGGCAGAATGAGCAGTTCTTC.

The rearrangement uses TRBV2 and TRBJ2-2; D call uncertain. The V end lost 3 bases, the J end lost 1 base, and 9 bases lay between the germline ends. The germline gives CDR1 SNHLY, CDR2 FYNNEI. The CDR3 contains 15 residues. The CDR3 spells CASSEYRLNTGELFF. In DNA, the CDR3 is TGTGCCAGCAGTGAGTATAGACTGAACACCGGGGAGCTGTTTTTT.

The rearrangement uses TRBV30 and TRBJ1-5, with D perhaps TRBD1 (6 bases). CDR1 and CDR2 from the germline V gene are GTSNPN and SVGIG (reference sequence). The CDR3 loop spans 15 amino acids. The ends were cut back, 2 bases at V and 5 bases at J, with 16 bases in the middle. The CDR3 DNA reads TGTGCCTGGAGTAGGCCCTCCAGGGGCTATCAGCCCCAGCATTTT. This codes for CAWSRPSRGYQPQHF.

The chain links TRBV28 to TRBJ2-7; 11 nucleotides align to TRBD1. The V and J ends lost 6 bases and 0 bases, in that order; junction bases with no gene match: 13. The CDR3 contains 18 residues. Germline assignment: CDR1 MDHEN and CDR2 SYDVKM. Here the CDR3 DNA reads TGTGCCAGCAGGGGCCGGAATCGGGGGACAGGGGGCTCCTACGAGCAGTACTTC. Translating gives CASRGRNRGTGGSYEQYF.

V gene TRBV18 combines with J gene TRBJ1-1; 7 bases align to TRBD1. The CDR3 totals 13 residues. V was clipped by 3 bases and J by 5 bases; unmatched bases: 3. CDR1 KGHSH and CDR2 LQKENI come from the germline V gene. The CDR3 region is CASSPTGSTEAFF. CDR3 coding DNA: TGTGCCAGCTCACCGACAGGGAGTACTGAAGCTTTCTTT. The full variable domain, in which reference TRBV18 and TRBJ1-1 provide the parts outside the CDR3, is NAGVMQNPRHLVRRRGQEARLRCSPMKGHSHVYWYRQLPEEGLKFMVYLQKENIIDESGMPKERFSAEFPKEGPSILRIQQVVRGDSAAYFCASSPTGSTEAFFGQGTRLTVV.

The rearrangement joins TRBV14 to TRBJ2-7; 12 bases map to TRBD1. Unmatched junction bases numbered 9, after V lost 4 bases and J lost 5 bases. This CDR3 is built from 16 residues. Germline V CDR1 and CDR2: SGHDN, FVKESK. CDR3 sequence: CASSPGTGGSLDEQYF. The CDR3 DNA reads TGTGCCAGCAGCCCCGGGACAGGGGGCAGTCTCGACGAGCAGTACTTC.

This clone was seen only a few times. The chain couples TRBV3-1 (or the pseudogene TRBV3-2) to TRBJ1-1; 8 bases fit TRBD1. Germline V gives CDR1 LGHDT, CDR2 YNNKEL (reference sequence). J was trimmed by 5 bases and V by 4 bases; bases with no gene match: 6. The CDR3 length is 14 residues. In DNA, the CDR3 is TGTGCCAGCAGCCGAAACAGGGGGGTAACTGAAGCTTTCTTT. Translated: CASSRNRGVTEAFF.

The gene calls are TRBV28 and TRBJ1-3; possible D gene TRBD1, 6 bases. The germline V gene encodes CDR1 MDHEN and CDR2 SYDVKM. The CDR3 has 16 amino acids. Trimming took 2 bases from V and 0 from J, leaving 11 bases between them. CDR3 DNA: TGTGCCAGCAGTTTAGGCAGGGGTAGCTCTGGAAACACCATATATTTT. Protein: CASSLGRGSSGNTIYF.

The chain is built from TRBV6-5 and TRBJ2-5, with 9 bases fitting TRBD2. With 5 bases clipped from V and 4 bases from J, the junction kept 2 bases outside the gene matches. Germline assignment: CDR1 MNHEY and CDR2 SVGAGI. This CDR3 comprises 13 residues. The DNA of the CDR3 is TGTGCCAGCAGTCGAGCGGGAGGAGAGACCCAGTACTTC. Amino acids: CASSRAGGETQYF.

The chain joins TRBV10-3 to TRBJ2-2, with 7 bases fitting TRBD1. The CDR3 consists of 15 residues. Germline values: CDR1 ENHRY, CDR2 SYGVKD. Unmatched junction bases numbered 10, after V lost 5 bases and J lost 7 bases. CDR3 loop: CAISSLGQLFGELFF. CDR3 coding DNA: TGTGCCATCAGTTCACTGGGACAGTTATTCGGGGAGCTGTTTTTT.

The chain joins TRBV5-1 to TRBJ1-6, with D possibly matching TRBD1 (6 bases). Between the trimmed V and J ends, which lost 4 bases and 9 bases, there was a span of 14 bases. The CDR3 has 14 amino acids. CDR1 and CDR2 from the germline V gene are SGHRS and YFSETQ. CDR3 sequence reads: CASSLGAGASPLHF. CDR3 nucleotide sequence: TGCGCCAGCAGCCTAGGGGCGGGGGCTTCACCCCTCCACTTT.